This entry concerns a single T cell receptor (beta chain). The specificity of this receptor is unknown. Base qualities are not recorded, but no much larger clone differs from it by a single base. The immunoSEQ Assay, a bias-controlled multiplex PCR, was used to amplify TCRbeta CDR3 regions from genomic DNA. The authors' pipeline ran thus. Nucleated cell counts per sample were estimated from amplification of reference gene primers within the assay. To quantify the absolute abundance of each unique TCRbeta CDR3 rearrangement, sequence reads were collapsed and filtered. Productive Simpson clonality was computed per sample as the square root of Simpson's diversity index over productive rearrangements. The immuneACCESS repertoire file appears here via TCRdb, limited to in-frame rearrangements. These files lack a portion of the clones; in checked studies, under half of the deficit traces to unresolved V genes, and the cause of the others is not known. V and J calls and clone size are as listed in that table; D and trimming were resolved from the DNA. The sample contains 250,000 to 300,000 clones, approximately 90% of them found a single time. 1.2% of the sample is in the top ten clones.

This sample was taken from a study of blood T cell repertoires in COVID-19 (dated by TCRdb to 2019 to 2021). With respect to the entire study: Collaborator samples came from the United States, Italy and Spain and covered acute and convalescent phases of COVID-19. The prospective study material was composed of cDNA or gDNA derived from T cells, B-cell-depleted T cells, or PBMCs. Deeply sampled blood TCRbeta repertoires from subjects exposed to, actively infected with, or recovered from COVID-19 were included in the dataset. The repertoires were released in a freely available public database intended as a resource for research on the immune response to SARS-CoV-2. The samples were drawn from two sources: the first 160 participants of the ongoing ImmuneRACE study, and fewer than 1,500 subjects contributed by 6 global collaborators. A de-identified subject ID, COVID-19 status, age in years and sex were almost always included in the sample metadata. HLA class I and class II types, where available, came from metadata supplied by the sample provider rather than from assay-based typing.

Overall study results and their limits: Clinical and demographic metadata were provided uncurated, with the amount varying by source and participant.

Counted from cysteine to phenylalanine, this CDR3 has 16 amino acids. The entry retains the CDR3 DNA only, 48 bases that are in frame from base 1. From the germline V gene, CDR1 is LGHNA and CDR2 is YSLEER. Trimmed from V: 0 bases; trimmed from J: 1 base; junction bases lacking a gene match: 3. Enrolling through a virtual design, the prospective study's participants ranged in age from roughly 18 to 95 years and lived across roughly 24 United States geographic areas. To assign participants to cohorts, the prospective study relied on clinical history that participants themselves reported in a screening survey and a study questionnaire. In the prospective study, whole blood, serum and a nasopharyngeal or oropharyngeal swab were collected from each participant by mobile phlebotomists. Participants in the prospective study had the option to provide additional blood draws and questionnaires over a roughly 2-month period. Blood samples from the prospective study were shipped frozen or at room temperature prior to DNA extraction.

This sequence originates from a human donor in a cohort exposed to, infected with or recovered from COVID-19 (not recorded which). The donor label of this sample is uncertain. The rearranged chain carries TRBV4-3 and TRBJ1-5; 7 bases in the junction line up with TRBD1. The sequencing input was PBMCs or T cells enriched from blood (not recorded which). CDR3 loop: CASSQDWGQSNQPQHF. The DNA reads TGCGCCAGCAGCCAAGATTGGGGACAGAGCAATCAGCCCCAGCATTTT.